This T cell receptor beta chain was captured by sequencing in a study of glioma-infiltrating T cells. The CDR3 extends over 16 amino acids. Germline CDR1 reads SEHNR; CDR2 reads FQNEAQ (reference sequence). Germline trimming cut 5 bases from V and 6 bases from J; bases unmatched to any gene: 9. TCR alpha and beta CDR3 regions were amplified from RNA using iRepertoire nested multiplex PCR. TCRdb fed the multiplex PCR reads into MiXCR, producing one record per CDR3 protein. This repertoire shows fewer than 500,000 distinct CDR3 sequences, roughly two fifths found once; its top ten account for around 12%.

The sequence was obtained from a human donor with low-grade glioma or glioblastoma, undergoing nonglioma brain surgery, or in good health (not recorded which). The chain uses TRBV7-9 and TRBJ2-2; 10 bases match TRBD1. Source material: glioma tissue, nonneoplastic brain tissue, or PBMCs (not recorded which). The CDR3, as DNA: TGTGCCAGCAGCACTCGTTGGGACAGGGGTGCCGGGGAGCTGTTTTTT. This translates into CASSTRWDRGAGELFF. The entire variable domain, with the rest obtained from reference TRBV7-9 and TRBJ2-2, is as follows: DTGVSQNPRHKITKRGQNVTFRCDPISEHNRLYWYRQTLGQGPEFLTYFQNEAQLEKSRLLSDRFSAERPKGSFSTLEIQRTEQGDSAMYLCASSTRWDRGAGELFFGEGSRLTVL.